The TCR beta chain under discussion was sequenced for a study of blood T cell repertoires in COVID-19. This CDR3 comprises 14 residues. Trimming left V 0 bases short and J 4 bases short, with 10 bases between. In germline, CDR1 is MNHNS, CDR2 SASEGT. Donors of Cohort 3 who recovered were those that had two negative PCRs, clearance, or symptom resolution. Data came from immunoSEQ multiplex PCR; TCRdb stores just in-frame clones and leaves some out. The top ten clones hold about 6.3% of a sample with about 180,000 clones, more than 80% of them seen once. The sequenced sample was PBMCs or T cells enriched from blood (not recorded which). The receptor was derived from a man in his forties or fifties who had recovered from COVID-19. V gene TRBV6-1 combines with J gene TRBJ2-7; D not certain. The CDR3 protein is CASSEATPSYEQYF. CDR3 nucleotide sequence: TGTGCCAGCAGTGAAGCGACACCCTCTTACGAGCAGTACTTC.